This T cell receptor beta chain was recovered during a study of OX40 agonist ivuxolimab in advanced cancers. Germline V gives CDR1 SGHNT, CDR2 YENEEA. This CDR3 contains 15 residues. The V and J ends lost 0 bases and 1 base respectively, with 7 bases between them. The data were produced by immunoSEQ multiplex PCR, yet TCRdb's version contains in-frame clones alone and is incomplete. This table holds approximately 30,000 clones, about 81% found once. The sample consisted of CD4+ or CD8+ T cells sorted from blood, taken in a trial of the OX40 agonist ivuxolimab. This chain uses TRBV11-3 with TRBJ1-5, with a weak D call TRBD1 (5 bases). This sequence was found in an adult with an advanced solid tumor such as melanoma, head and neck, liver or kidney cancer. In nucleotides, the CDR3 is TGTGCCAGCAGCTTAGACAGACAGAGCAATCAGCCCCAGCATTTT. Translated, it gives CASSLDRQSNQPQHF.